This T cell receptor beta chain came from a study of T-cell reconstitution after alpha-beta-depleted transplantation in children. Construction of the TCRbeta library involved unique molecular identifiers. A single record per CDR3 protein comes from TCRdb applying MiXCR to the PCR reads. This table holds 150,000 to 250,000 distinct CDR3 sequences, about 15% found once. This clonotype occurred many times. The source of this sequence is a human donor who donated a stem cell graft to a child with acute lymphoblastic leukemia. The sample here was PBMCs from the stem cell graft donor, taken from the stem cell graft.

Here the CDR3 reads CAIKPSGRTGVLNEQFF. The DNA for the CDR3 is TGTGCCATCAAACCTAGCGGGAGAACCGGGGTTTTGAATGAGCAGTTCTTC. V gene TRBV10-3 combines with J gene TRBJ2-1, with 10 positions matching TRBD2. CDR1 and CDR2 (germline): ENHRY, SYGVKD. The CDR3 runs 17 residues. The ends lost 7 bases at V and 7 bases at J; junction bases unmatched: 16.